Following are 27 T cell receptor beta chains from one sample sequenced in a study of T cells in Graves' hyperthyroidism and ophthalmopathy. Amplified regions were TCR beta CDR3 sequences from RNA transcripts. In the first-round RT-PCR of the TCR CDR3, the HTBI primer set was used. MiXCR, run by TCRdb on the multiplex PCR reads, gives a single entry per CDR3 protein. Altogether 20,000 to 30,000 distinct CDR3 sequences are present, 49% being singletons, with the ten largest covering under 30%. The sequenced material came from blood. These receptors originate from a woman aged 40 to 50 with Graves' hyperthyroidism that later progressed to Graves' ophthalmopathy.

This clonotype was picked up a small number of times. The V call is TRBV10-1, the J call TRBJ2-7, with D possibly called TRBD1 or TRBD2 (5 bases each). This CDR3 has 15 residues. Germline loops: CDR1 WNHNN, CDR2 SYGVQD (reference sequence). V was shortened by 2 bases and J by 0 bases, with 11 bases between the two germline ends. CDR3 DNA sequence: TGCGCCAGCAGTGAGGCAAGGGACGGCTCCTACGAGCAGTACTTC. It yields the protein CASSEARDGSYEQYF.

This rearrangement joins TRBV10-3 to TRBJ1-5; 9 bases align to TRBD1. The ends lost 10 bases at V and 0 bases at J; junction bases unmatched: 10. CDR3 length: 16 residues. Germline CDR1 reads ENHRY; CDR2 reads SYGVKD. CDR3: CASSATGGHSNQPQHF. The CDR3 DNA sequence: TGTGCCAGCAGCGCAACAGGGGGCCATAGCAATCAGCCCCAGCATTTT.

The chain joins TRBV2 to TRBJ2-7; D might be TRBD1 or TRBD2, each matching 5 bases. CDR3 length: 14 residues. V was cut by 6 bases and J by 3 bases, with 15 bases left in between. The V gene's germline CDR1 is SNHLY and CDR2 FYNNEI. This CDR3 is CASRPGPLGYEQYF. The DNA for the CDR3 is TGTGCCAGCAGACCGGGACCGCTAGGCTACGAGCAGTACTTC. Variable domain in full (rest from reference TRBV2 and TRBJ2-7): EPEVTQTPSHQVTQMGQEVILRCVPISNHLYFYWYRQILGQKVEFLVSFYNNEISEKSEIFDDQFSVERPDGSNFTLKIRSTKLEDSAMYFCASRPGPLGYEQYFGPGTRLTVT.

V and J are TRBV18 and TRBJ2-7, with D possibly matching TRBD2 (5 bases). V was shortened by 3 bases and J by 0 bases, with 15 bases between the two germline ends. This CDR3 spans 16 amino acids. CDR1 is KGHSH and CDR2 is LQKENI in the germline V gene. This CDR3 reads CASSPDLTGYSYEQYF. The CDR3 coding sequence is TGTGCCAGCTCACCGGACCTTACGGGGTACTCCTACGAGCAGTACTTC.

This chain connects TRBV20-1 to TRBJ2-3, with 9 bases lining up with TRBD1. This CDR3 is built from 11 residues. Per germline, CDR1 DFQATT and CDR2 SNEGSKA (reference sequence). V lost 3 bases to trimming and J lost 14 bases; unmatched junction nucleotides: 6. The CDR3 is CSASMVDRGYF. The CDR3 nucleotides are TGCAGTGCTAGCATGGTGGACAGGGGGTATTTT.

The table lists this clonotype with a count of one. This chain uses TRBV7-8 with TRBJ2-1; TRBD2 matches 14 bases. CDR3 length: 20 residues. Germline V CDR1 and CDR2: SGHVS, FQNEAQ. V was clipped by 2 bases and J by 9 bases; unmatched bases: 18. For the CDR3, the DNA is TGTGCCAGCAGCTTAAGAGGGGGGACTAGCGGGAGCAGGAAACTGGGTGAGCAGTTCTTC. This gives the protein CASSLRGGTSGSRKLGEQFF.

In its sample, this clonotype was seen many times. The chain is built from TRBV5-1 and TRBJ2-6; the D gene is possibly TRBD1 (6 bases). Germline V gene lookup returns CDR1 SGHRS and CDR2 YFSETQ. V was cut by 4 bases and J by 0 bases, with 14 bases left in between. This CDR3 spans 17 amino acids. In DNA, the CDR3 is TGCGCCAGCAGCGGTACCACAGGGTACTCTGGGGCCAACGTCCTGACTTTC. Amino acid sequence: CASSGTTGYSGANVLTF. Drawing the rest from reference TRBV5-1 and TRBJ2-6, the complete variable domain is KAGVTQTPRYLIKTRGQQVTLSCSPISGHRSVSWYQQTPGQGLQFLFEYFSETQRNKGNFPGRFSGRQFSNSRSEMNVSTLELGDSALYLCASSGTTGYSGANVLTFGAGSRLTVL.

This sequence joins TRBV20-1 and TRBJ2-3; 16 nucleotides align to TRBD2. The CDR3 loop spans 16 amino acids. Germline CDR1 reads DFQATT; CDR2 reads SNEGSKA (reference sequence). V shed 6 bases, J shed 2 bases, and the junction held 5 bases outside the gene matches. CDR3 region: CSAQGLAGGFTDTQYF. CDR3 nucleotides: TGCAGTGCACAGGGACTAGCGGGAGGGTTCACAGATACGCAGTATTTT.

This chain links TRBV5-1 with TRBJ2-7, with 8 bases fitting TRBD2. The CDR3 sequence is 14 residues long. Germline assignment: CDR1 SGHRS and CDR2 YFSETQ. With V trimmed by 1 base and J by 9 bases, 9 bases remained unmatched. CDR3 nucleotides: TGCGCCAGCAGCTTGTTAGCGGGAATCGGCGGGCAGTACTTC. Protein product: CASSLLAGIGGQYF.

This clonotype was recorded a few times. The rearrangement uses TRBV6-2 or TRBV6-3 and TRBJ1-2, with D maybe TRBD1 (5 bases). The CDR3 is made up of 11 amino acids. Looked up from germline, CDR1 is MNHEY and CDR2 is SVGEGT. Trimming left V 6 bases short and J 3 bases short, with 5 bases between. CDR3 sequence reads: CASRGDYGYTF. CDR3 bases: TGTGCCAGCAGGGGGGACTATGGCTACACCTTC.

The chain recombines TRBV5-6 with TRBJ2-7; 7 bases are a match to TRBD1. V was pared by 1 base and J by 1 base, with 5 bases of the junction left unmatched. This CDR3 has 15 amino acids. Germline assignment: CDR1 SGHDT and CDR2 YYEEEE. The CDR3 reads CASSLQGDRSYEQYF. The CDR3 DNA reads as TGTGCCAGCAGCTTGCAGGGGGACAGATCCTACGAGCAGTACTTC.

This clonotype was detected ten times or more. This chain links TRBV6-4 with TRBJ2-2; D is perhaps TRBD2 (5 bases). V dropped 2 bases and J dropped 3 bases, with 7 bases sitting between them. The CDR3 is 14 amino acids. CDR1 and CDR2 from the germline V gene are MRHNA and SNTAGT. The CDR3 DNA is TGTGCCAGCAGTGACGAGGGTGACACCGGGGAGCTGTTTTTT. Translating it yields CASSDEGDTGELFF.

This clonotype has a handful of counts. The chain uses TRBV20-1 and TRBJ2-7; TRBD2 agrees at 12 bases. CDR3 length equals 15 residues. After removal of 6 bases from V and 0 bases from J, the junction contained 6 bases not matched to a gene. Germline V gene data show CDR1 as DFQATT and CDR2 as SNEGSKA (reference sequence). This CDR3 is CSAKMTSGSSYEQYF. The DNA of the CDR3 is TGCAGTGCCAAAATGACTAGCGGGAGCTCCTACGAGCAGTACTTC.

Sample share makes this clonotype medium-sized. The gene calls are TRBV24-1 and TRBJ2-3, with D perhaps matching TRBD2 (5 bases). Germline CDR1 KGHDR, CDR2 SFDVKD. The CDR3 loop spans 15 amino acids. Trimming shortened V by 9 bases and J by 1 base, and 16 bases separated the two germline ends. Here the CDR3 DNA reads TGTGCCACCTCACTAGGGTTTGATGGCACAGATACGCAGTATTTT. Amino acid sequence: CATSLGFDGTDTQYF.

The chain is built from TRBV24-1 and TRBJ2-3, with D perhaps matching TRBD1 (5 bases). CDR1 KGHDR and CDR2 SFDVKD come from the germline V gene. V lost 7 bases and J 5 bases, leaving 9 bases between the germline ends. The CDR3 length is 12 residues. CDR3 region: CATRGVGDTQYF. Here the CDR3 DNA reads TGTGCCACCAGAGGGGTCGGAGATACGCAGTATTTT.

The rearrangement links TRBV6-1 to TRBJ2-7, with 9 bases fitting TRBD2. CDR1 and CDR2 from the germline V gene are MNHNS and SASEGT. The CDR3 is 15 residues long. J gave up 3 bases and V 2 bases, and 5 bases lay outside the gene matches. CDR3 protein: CASSERVTSGYEQYF. CDR3 DNA: TGTGCCAGCAGTGAACGGGTGACTAGCGGCTACGAGCAGTACTTC.

This clonotype has only one observation. An end of the junction does not agree with germline; a read error may underlie this. The V and J genes are TRBV14 and TRBJ2-1; D possibly matches TRBD1 or TRBD2 (5 bases each). Germline assignment: CDR1 SGHDN and CDR2 FVKESK. The CDR3 has 14 amino acids. This chain's CDR3 is CASSQDGGVNERFF. As DNA, the CDR3 is TGTGCCAGCAGTCAAGATGGGGGAGTCAATGAGCGGTTCTTC. Full variable domain (remainder filled in from reference TRBV14 and TRBJ2-1): EAGVTQFPSHSVIEKGQTVTLRCDPISGHDNLYWYRRVMGKEIKFLLHFVKESKQDESGMPNNRFLAERTGGTYSTLKVQPAELEDSGVYFCASSQDGGVNERFFGPGTRLTVL.

This clonotype occurred a few times. The chain uses TRBV7-9 and TRBJ1-2; D uncertain. The germline V and J ends were trimmed by 5 bases and 3 bases, with 7 bases remaining between them. The length of the CDR3 is 12 residues. In germline, CDR1 is SEHNR, CDR2 FQNEAQ (reference sequence). CDR3 bases: TGTGCCAGCAGCAACGTATACTATGGCTACACCTTC. The encoded protein is CASSNVYYGYTF.

This clonotype was counted a few times. V is TRBV29-1 and J is TRBJ2-2; D may be TRBD1 (6 bases). V lost 5 bases to trimming and J lost 1 base, with 11 bases between them. CDR1 and CDR2 from the germline V gene are SQVTM and ANQGSEA. The CDR3 extends over 14 amino acids. The CDR3: CSVQEQGNTGELFF. The CDR3 DNA sequence: TGCAGCGTTCAGGAACAGGGGAACACCGGGGAGCTGTTTTTT.

In regard to this clonotype: This likely comes from a read error, as the CDR3 has no conserved phenylalanine or tryptophan at its end. It is unclear where the CDR3 begins or ends on the DNA, so no DNA is shown, and the CDR3 is as TCRdb lists it. The V call is TRBV9, the J call TRBJ2-1; TRBD2 is the table's D call and was not checked against the DNA. The CDR3 extends over 12 residues, inclusive of both ends. Germline-derived CDR1 and CDR2 are SGDLS and YYNGEE. The CDR3 sequence: CASSYSGNERFL.

The chain uses TRBV12-3 or TRBV12-4 and TRBJ2-3; no firm D call. The CDR3 covers 14 residues. Trimming took 6 bases from V and 3 from J, leaving 13 bases between them. DNA for the CDR3: TGTGCCAGCAGCAAAAATTTCCCTACAGATACGCAGTATTTT. It specifies CASSKNFPTDTQYF.

This chain uses TRBV10-1 with TRBJ2-7, with 11 bases fitting TRBD2. The CDR3 is 17 amino acids. CDR1 and CDR2 from the germline V gene are WNHNN and SYGVQD (reference sequence). J gave up 2 bases and V 3 bases, and 9 bases lay outside the gene matches. The CDR3 reads CASSDIGSGRAPYEQYF. The CDR3 region has the DNA TGCGCCAGCAGTGATATAGGTAGCGGGAGGGCCCCCTACGAGCAGTACTTC.

Ten or more counts support this clonotype. The rearrangement joins TRBV6-1 to TRBJ1-3, with D maybe TRBD1 (5 bases). The length of the CDR3 is 13 residues. Trimming took 8 bases from V and 9 from J, leaving 17 bases between them. In germline, CDR1 is MNHNS, CDR2 SASEGT. The CDR3 region is CASLSQGSGTIYF. The CDR3 nucleotides read TGTGCCAGCCTCTCGCAGGGAAGTGGCACCATATATTTT.

J is TRBJ1-1 and V is TRBV19; 7 bases are shared with TRBD1. With 6 bases clipped from V and 5 bases from J, the junction kept 9 bases outside the gene matches. CDR3 length: 14 amino acids. Germline loops: CDR1 LNHDA, CDR2 SQIVND (reference sequence). The CDR3 reads CASSFSGGGTEAFF. The CDR3 DNA sequence: TGTGCCAGTAGCTTTTCAGGGGGAGGAACTGAAGCTTTCTTT.

This clonotype was picked up many times. The rearrangement joins TRBV6-1 to TRBJ1-5, with D possibly being TRBD1 (6 bases). The V and J ends lost 4 bases and 6 bases respectively, with 13 bases between them. The CDR3 spans 14 residues. Germline V gene lookup returns CDR1 MNHNS and CDR2 SASEGT. CDR3 amino acids: CASSVEGGAQPQHF. The DNA for the CDR3 is TGTGCCAGCAGTGTGGAGGGGGGCGCTCAGCCCCAGCATTTT.

The chain links TRBV20-1 to TRBJ1-4; unclear D gene. Deletions cut 6 bases from V and 0 bases from J, with 11 bases between. This CDR3 has 14 residues. The V gene's germline CDR1 is DFQATT and CDR2 SNEGSKA (reference sequence). CDR3 DNA sequence: TGCAGTGCAGGAACCAGTGCAACTAATGAAAAACTGTTTTTT. As protein: CSAGTSATNEKLFF.

This clonotype occurred a few times. The chain employs TRBV5-1 and TRBJ1-3; D is uncertain. The V end lost 2 bases, the J end lost 0 bases, and 9 bases lay between the germline ends. The germline gives CDR1 SGHRS, CDR2 YFSETQ. The CDR3 runs 15 residues. In DNA form, the CDR3 reads TGCGCCAGCAGCTTAGGAACAGCCTCTGGAAACACCATATATTTT. This translates into CASSLGTASGNTIYF.